A selection of T cell receptor beta chains follows, all from one sample in a study of T cells in tuberculosis. Clones were read by immunoSEQ multiplex PCR, and TCRdb kept only the in-frame ones, dropping some. The sample lists approximately 60,000 clones; 81% were seen once. Sequencing was performed on CD1b-GMM tetramer-negative cells sorted from PBMCs. These receptors originate from an adult woman with latent tuberculosis. Both conserved end residues are part of each CDR3. A D gene is named only where the DNA matches it firmly. A row's size may be missing; if present it is once, few, many or a size class.

.	TRBV28	.	TRBJ2-7	TGTGCCAGCAGTCCGTCTCTCTGGGGCGGCGAGCAGTACTTC	CASSPSLWGGEQYF
TRBD1	TRBV2	few	TRBJ2-3	TGTGCCAGCAAACAGGGGGGAACAGATACGCAGTATTTT	CASKQGGTDTQYF
.	TRBV29-1	few	TRBJ1-1	TGCAGCGGCGGAAACATGAACACTGAAGCTTTCTTT	CSGGNMNTEAFF
.	TRBV29-1	.	TRBJ1-2	TGCAGCGTTGAAGGGCGCATACGGGATGGCTACACCTTC	CSVEGRIRDGYTF
.	TRBV5-1	.	TRBJ2-7	TGCGCCAGCAGCTTGGTGCGGGACAGAAGCTACGAGCAGTACTTC	CASSLVRDRSYEQYF
TRBD1	TRBV7-9	.	TRBJ2-7	TGTGCCAGCAGCCCGCGGACAGGGTGGTACGAGCAGTACTTC	CASSPRTGWYEQYF
.	TRBV28	.	TRBJ1-2	TGTGCCAGCAGACAAGCAGGGGATAACTATGGCTACACCTTC	CASRQAGDNYGYTF
.	TRBV19	.	TRBJ2-4	TGTGCCAGTTCAACGAGGGTACTGGAGGACATTCAGTACTTC	CASSTRVLEDIQYF
TRBD1	TRBV18	.	TRBJ2-7	TGTGCCAGCTCACCGCGGGACAGGGCCCACGAGCAGTACTTC	CASSPRDRAHEQYF
.	TRBV19	.	TRBJ1-2	TGTGCCAGTAGTACAGGACATTCCTTCTATGGCTACACCTTC	CASSTGHSFYGYTF
.	TRBV18	.	TRBJ1-2	TGTGCCAGCTCACCACCGACAGGTTTGGGACTAGGCTATGGCTACACCTTC	CASSPPTGLGLGYGYTF
.	TRBV20-1	.	TRBJ1-2	TGCAGTGCCCCAGGGGCCGGGGACTACACCTTC	CSAPGAGDYTF
TRBD1	TRBV5-1	few	TRBJ2-5	TGCGCCAGCAGCCTTACGACAGGGGAGGAAGAGACCCAGTACTTC	CASSLTTGEEETQYF
.	TRBV19	.	TRBJ2-1	TGTGCCAGTAGTATAGGCGGATCCTACAATGAGCAGTTCTTC	CASSIGGSYNEQFF
.	TRBV30	.	TRBJ2-2	TGTGCCTGGAGGTTAGCGAACACCGGGGAGCTGTTTTTT	CAWRLANTGELFF
.	TRBV5-1	once	TRBJ2-3	TGCGCCGGCAGCTTGGGATACTACACAGATACGCAGTATTTT	CAGSLGYYTDTQYF
.	TRBV11-2	.	TRBJ2-1	TGTGCCAGCAGCCTACTTAGCCGGAACTCTGCCTCCTACAATGAGCAGTTCTTC	CASSLLSRNSASYNEQFF
.	TRBV6-5	.	TRBJ2-7	TGTGCCACCGCTCCGTGGGGGGGCAAAAACGAGCAGTACTTC	CATAPWGGKNEQYF
.	TRBV2	once	TRBJ1-4	TGTGCCAGCAGTCCGGGACACCCTAATGAAAAACTGTTTTTT	CASSPGHPNEKLFF
.	TRBV28	.	TRBJ2-7	TGTGCCAGCAGTAAAAAGCCCTACGAGCAGTACTTC	CASSKKPYEQYF
.	TRBV2	.	TRBJ2-3	TGTGCCAGCACCTGGACTGGCACAGATACGCAGTATTTT	CASTWTGTDTQYF
.	TRBV28	.	TRBJ1-3	TGTGCCAGCAGTTCAAGAGATCGGTCCACCATATATTTT	CASSSRDRSTIYF
TRBD1	TRBV4-2	.	TRBJ1-2	TGTGCCAGCAGCCCACAGGGGGCCAGGGACTATGGCTACACCTTC	CASSPQGARDYGYTF
.	TRBV19	.	TRBJ1-2	TGTGCCAGTACCCCGAGGAGTCCCGGTGGCTACACCTTC	CASTPRSPGGYTF
.	TRBV7-8	few	TRBJ1-5	TGTGCCAGCAGCTCAGCGACAGGTAGCAATCAGCCCCAGCATTTT	CASSSATGSNQPQHF
.	TRBV19	.	TRBJ2-5	TGTGCCAGTAGTATAGCCCACTCGGAGACCCAGTACTTC	CASSIAHSETQYF
TRBD2	TRBV4-1	.	TRBJ2-7	TGCGCCAGCAGCCAAGATCAAAGCGGGGGGATTTACGAGCAGTACTTC	CASSQDQSGGIYEQYF
TRBD1	TRBV12-5	.	TRBJ2-2	TGTGCTAGTGGTTTGGGGACAGGGGGCGGCACCGGGGAGCTGTTTTTT	CASGLGTGGGTGELFF
.	TRBV5-1	.	TRBJ2-7	TGCGCCAGCAGCCTCCCCTCCTACGAGCAGTACTTC	CASSLPSYEQYF
.	TRBV6-1	.	TRBJ1-6	TGTGCCAGCAGTGGACAACCGGATAATTCACCCCTCCACTTT	CASSGQPDNSPLHF
.	TRBV4-1	.	TRBJ2-5	TGCGCCAGCAGCCAGACTTACGCGAAAGAGACCCAGTACTTC	CASSQTYAKETQYF
TRBD2	TRBV27	.	TRBJ2-3	TGTGCCAGCAGTTCCCCGCAGACTAGCGGGTCGGATACGCAGTATTTT	CASSSPQTSGSDTQYF
TRBD1	TRBV6-1	.	TRBJ1-1	TGTGCCAGCAGTGAAGTGGCCGGGACAGGGGGTACTGAAGCTTTCTTT	CASSEVAGTGGTEAFF
.	TRBV19	once	TRBJ1-1	TGTGCCAGTTCTCCACAGGGAAGGGGCACTGAAGCTTTCTTT	CASSPQGRGTEAFF
TRBD1	TRBV5-1	.	TRBJ1-3	TGCGCCAGCAGCTCGGACAGGGGCGGGTCAACCATATATTTT	CASSSDRGGSTIYF
TRBD1	TRBV7-9	once	TRBJ1-3	TGTGCCAGCAGCCCTTCGGACAGGGCGGCTGGAAACACCATATATTTT	CASSPSDRAAGNTIYF
.	TRBV5-1	.	TRBJ2-5	TGCGCCAGCAGCCCAGGGGCCGCCGAGACCCAGTACTTC	CASSPGAAETQYF